A single sample gave rise to the 11 T cell receptor beta chains below, sequenced in a study of cytomegalovirus exposure and HLA in healthy donors. Assay: immunoSEQ multiplex PCR; the TCRdb copy retains only in-frame clones and omits some. The sample records about 180,000 clones, approximately 86% being singletons. Sequenced material: PBMCs. These receptors originate from a man in his late teens or twenties in good health and CMV-seropositive.

This chain uses TRBV7-2 with TRBJ1-2, with D maybe TRBD1 (5 bases). Germline lookup yields CDR1 SGHTA and CDR2 FQGNSA. The ends were cut back, 4 bases at V and 4 bases at J, with 10 bases in the middle. This CDR3 region has 13 residues. This CDR3 reads CASSSTGVYGYTF. CDR3 DNA sequence: TGTGCCAGCAGCTCGACGGGGGTCTATGGCTACACCTTC.

The genes are TRBV11-3 and TRBJ2-1; tentative D call: TRBD2 (5 bases). Deletions cut 0 bases from V and 8 bases from J, with 14 bases between. Germline lookup yields CDR1 SGHNT and CDR2 YENEEA. This CDR3 has 15 amino acids. The CDR3 sequence is CASSLEEVGPHEQFF. The CDR3 bases are TGTGCCAGCAGCTTAGAGGAGGTAGGGCCGCATGAGCAGTTCTTC.

The chain recombines TRBV9 with TRBJ2-1; the match to TRBD1 covers 8 bases. The CDR3 is 15 residues long. The V gene's germline CDR1 is SGDLS and CDR2 YYNGEE. Trimming at V came to 3 bases and at J to 0 bases, leaving 2 bases not matched to a gene. Here the CDR3 reads CASSGTGSSYNEQFF. The DNA of the CDR3 is TGTGCCAGCAGCGGGACAGGGAGCTCCTACAATGAGCAGTTCTTC.

V gene TRBV6-1 combines with J gene TRBJ1-5, with D maybe TRBD1 (6 bases). The CDR3 loop spans 14 amino acids. CDR1 and CDR2 (germline): MNHNS, SASEGT. V gave up 1 base and J gave up 10 bases, with 14 bases separating them. The chain's CDR3 is CASSEVSRGLPQHF. CDR3 DNA: TGTGCCAGCAGTGAAGTTTCCAGGGGATTACCCCAGCATTTT.

This clone was counted between two and nine times. The chain has TRBV27 and TRBJ1-5; TRBD1 agrees at 7 bases. CDR3 length equals 14 residues. Germline CDR1 is MNHEY and CDR2 is SMNVEV (reference sequence). The V and J ends lost 3 bases and 11 bases, in that order; junction bases with no gene match: 10. Here the CDR3 reads CASSFGGGKGTQHF. The CDR3 DNA reads TGTGCCAGCAGTTTCGGAGGGGGCAAAGGGACCCAGCATTTT.

This chain connects TRBV28 to TRBJ2-7; D not certain. Germline CDR1 is MDHEN and CDR2 is SYDVKM. CDR3 length: 12 residues. Deletions cut 5 bases from V and 2 bases from J, with 7 bases between. CDR3: CASSKRPYEQYF. The CDR3, as DNA: TGTGCCAGCAGTAAGCGTCCCTACGAGCAGTACTTC.

This clone was observed a handful of times. This chain uses TRBV6-5 with TRBJ1-2; no reliable D call. This CDR3 has 14 residues. Germline assignment: CDR1 MNHEY and CDR2 SVGAGI. V dropped 6 bases and J dropped 4 bases, with 15 bases sitting between them. The DNA for the CDR3 is TGTGCCAGCAGCCCCCTGGCCGGGATCTATGGCTACACCTTC. Translated: CASSPLAGIYGYTF.

This clone was seen a single time. The chain has TRBV6-6 and TRBJ2-5, with 9 bases that match TRBD1. The J segment lost 2 bases and the V segment lost 1 base, leaving 5 bases of the junction unmatched. Looked up from germline, CDR1 is MNHNY and CDR2 is SVGAGI (reference sequence). The CDR3 has 16 residues. CDR3 coding DNA: TGTGCCAGCAGTTACTACTCGACAGGGGGGCAAGAGACCCAGTACTTC. It encodes CASSYYSTGGQETQYF.

The rearrangement links TRBV19 to TRBJ2-2; 9 bases line up with TRBD1. The CDR3 covers 14 residues. The V gene's germline CDR1 is LNHDA and CDR2 SQIVND (reference sequence). Trimming took 9 bases from V and 3 from J; bases not matched to a gene: 5. The chain's CDR3 is CASKDRGDTGELFF. CDR3 in DNA: TGTGCCAGCAAGGACAGGGGAGACACCGGGGAGCTGTTTTTT.

CDR3 amino acids: CASSPRATSGQETQYF. In DNA form, the CDR3 reads TGTGCCAGCAGCCCCAGGGCCACTAGCGGACAAGAGACCCAGTACTTC. V usage is TRBV14 and J usage is TRBJ2-5, with 8 positions matching TRBD2. The CDR3 sequence is 16 residues long. CDR1 is SGHDN, CDR2 FVKESK, per germline. V shed 4 bases and J 2 bases; nucleotides not matched to a gene: 9.

The chain carries TRBV11-2 and TRBJ2-7; 9 nucleotides align to TRBD1. The CDR3 length is 12 residues. Germline trimming cut 7 bases from V and 13 bases from J; bases unmatched to any gene: 11. CDR1 and CDR2 from the germline V gene are SGHAT and FQNNGV. The CDR3 nucleotides are TGTGCCAGCATGAGGATGGGACAGGGAGGATACTTC. Translated, it gives CASMRMGQGGYF. Together with reference TRBV11-2 and TRBJ2-7, the CDR3 gives the full variable domain: EAGVAQSPRYKIIEKRQSVAFWCNPISGHATLYWYQQILGQGPKLLIQFQNNGVVDDSQLPKDRFSAERLKGVDSTLKIQPAKLEDSAVYLCASMRMGQGGYFGPGTRLTVT.